The next 8 T cell receptor beta chains were all read from a single sample in a study of shared T cell receptors in the human thymus (dated by TCRdb to the early 2020s). Libraries were made using the immunoSEQ multiplex PCR assay. TCRdb took over this immuneACCESS table, retaining in-frame rearrangements with V and J assigned. Such tables are incomplete; in checked studies, under half of the missing clones stem from an unresolved V gene, and the remainder is unexplained. The sample table lists tens of thousands of clones, 90% to 95% of them with a count of one. The top ten constitute less than 0.04% of the sample. Material: thymocytes. These receptors all stem from a human donor.

The chain is built from TRBV6-5 and TRBJ2-2; D call uncertain. Trimming removed 2 bases at V and 1 base at J, with 5 bases between. The germline gives CDR1 MNHEY, CDR2 SVGAGI. This CDR3 has 14 residues. CDR3 nucleotides: TGTGCCAGCAGTTACAGGGTGAACACCGGGGAGCTGTTTTTT. It codes for CASSYRVNTGELFF.

The chain couples TRBV18 to TRBJ2-7, with 10 bases that match TRBD2. The germline V gene encodes CDR1 KGHSH and CDR2 LQKENI. The CDR3 is made up of 14 amino acids. V was pared by 8 bases and J by 3 bases, with 7 bases of the junction left unmatched. Written as DNA, the CDR3 is TGTGCCAGCGGGTATAGCGGGGGGAGCTACGAGCAGTACTTC. Translation gives CASGYSGGSYEQYF.

J is TRBJ2-6 and V is TRBV28; 7 positions match TRBD1. The CDR3 runs to 18 residues. Germline trimming cut 1 base from V and 3 bases from J; bases unmatched to any gene: 9. Germline assignment: CDR1 MDHEN and CDR2 SYDVKM. The CDR3 nucleotides read TGTGCCAGCAGTTTATCACCAGGGGGTCGTTGTGGGGCCAACGTCCTGACTTTC. Encoded protein: CASSLSPGGRCGANVLTF.

The chain recombines TRBV4-3 with TRBJ2-2; D might be TRBD1 or TRBD2, each matching 7 bases. The V end lost 0 bases, the J end lost 5 bases, and 13 bases lay between the germline ends. Germline CDR1 reads LGHNA; CDR2 reads YSLEER. CDR3 length: 16 residues. CDR3 loop: CASSQDYRGGTGELFF. As DNA, the CDR3 is TGCGCCAGCAGCCAAGATTACAGGGGAGGGACCGGGGAGCTGTTTTTT.

The rearrangement joins TRBV9 to TRBJ1-6; no reliable D call. The CDR3 length is 14 residues. Germline CDR1 is SGDLS and CDR2 is YYNGEE. V was trimmed by 0 bases and J by 8 bases, leaving 9 bases between them. The CDR3 loop is CASSVGAQHSPLHF. The CDR3 DNA reads TGTGCCAGCAGCGTAGGGGCACAACATTCACCCCTCCACTTT.

The chain combines TRBV5-1 with TRBJ1-2; D not resolved. Trimming removed 0 bases from V and 7 bases from J, with 25 bases in between. The germline CDR1 and CDR2 sequences are SGHRS and YFSETQ. The CDR3 loop spans 18 amino acids. The CDR3 loop reads CASSLEGFGRSGLVGYTF. As DNA, the CDR3 is TGCGCCAGCAGCTTGGAAGGTTTCGGGAGGTCCGGCCTAGTTGGCTACACCTTC. Full variable domain (remainder filled in from reference TRBV5-1 and TRBJ1-2): KAGVTQTPRYLIKTRGQQVTLSCSPISGHRSVSWYQQTPGQGLQFLFEYFSETQRNKGNFPGRFSGRQFSNSRSEMNVSTLELGDSALYLCASSLEGFGRSGLVGYTFGSGTRLTVV.

V gene TRBV2 combines with J gene TRBJ1-5, with D uncertain. Per the germline V gene, CDR1 is SNHLY and CDR2 is FYNNEI. Trimming took 4 bases from V and 2 from J, leaving 18 bases between them. The CDR3 runs to 17 residues. CDR3 region: CASSGPGGERGNQPQHF. Here the CDR3 DNA reads TGTGCCAGCAGTGGCCCAGGTGGGGAAAGGGGCAATCAGCCCCAGCATTTT.

The chain links TRBV6-1 to TRBJ1-3; D gene unclear. The CDR3 consists of 13 residues. Trimming left V 8 bases short and J 1 base short, with 9 bases between. Per the germline V gene, CDR1 is MNHNS and CDR2 is SASEGT. CDR3 coding DNA: TGTGCCAGCGTAGGATGGTCTGGAAACACCATATATTTT. It codes for CASVGWSGNTIYF.